The source of this TCR beta chain is a study of PD-L1 blockade in urothelial cancer. Across the whole study: Blood samples contained a median approximately 140,000 T cells.

This clone occurred once. Time point here: peripheral blood 6 weeks after treatment start. Using immunoSEQ multiplex PCR, the repertoire was profiled, and TCRdb retains in-frame clones only, with some absent. This table holds around 93,000 clones, approximately 87% found once. This sequence was found in a man in his 70s with urothelial cancer. The material was PBMCs, obtained around atezolizumab (anti-PD-L1) treatment.

The CDR3 reads CASSTDRDDEKLFF. Here the CDR3 DNA reads TGTGCCAGCAGCACGGACAGGGATGACGAAAAACTGTTTTTT. V gene TRBV5-4 combines with J gene TRBJ1-4, with TRBD1 identical over 8 bases. After removal of 4 bases from V and 8 bases from J, the junction contained 7 bases not matched to a gene. The CDR3 spans 14 residues. Germline values: CDR1 SGHNT, CDR2 YYREEE (reference sequence).